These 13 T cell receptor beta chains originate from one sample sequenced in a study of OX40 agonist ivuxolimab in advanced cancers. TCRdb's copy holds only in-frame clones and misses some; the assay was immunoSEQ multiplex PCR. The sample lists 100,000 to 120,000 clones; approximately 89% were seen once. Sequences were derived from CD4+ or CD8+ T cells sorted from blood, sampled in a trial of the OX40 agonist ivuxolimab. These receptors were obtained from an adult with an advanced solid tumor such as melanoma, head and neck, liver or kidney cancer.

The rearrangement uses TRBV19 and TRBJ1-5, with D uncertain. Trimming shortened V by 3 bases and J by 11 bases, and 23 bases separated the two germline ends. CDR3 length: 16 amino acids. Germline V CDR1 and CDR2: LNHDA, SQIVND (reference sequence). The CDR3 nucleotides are TGTGCCAGTAGTATTGGAGATGGTATAGCAGGTCAAGCCCAGCATTTT. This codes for CASSIGDGIAGQAQHF.

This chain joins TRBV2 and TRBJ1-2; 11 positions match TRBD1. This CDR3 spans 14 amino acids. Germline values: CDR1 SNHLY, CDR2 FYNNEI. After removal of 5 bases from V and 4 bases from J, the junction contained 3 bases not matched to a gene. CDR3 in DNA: TGTGCCAGCAGTCAGGACAGGGGGCTCTATGGCTACACCTTC. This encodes CASSQDRGLYGYTF. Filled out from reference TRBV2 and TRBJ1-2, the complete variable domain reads EPEVTQTPSHQVTQMGQEVILRCVPISNHLYFYWYRQILGQKVEFLVSFYNNEISEKSEIFDDQFSVERPDGSNFTLKIRSTKLEDSAMYFCASSQDRGLYGYTFGSGTRLTVV.

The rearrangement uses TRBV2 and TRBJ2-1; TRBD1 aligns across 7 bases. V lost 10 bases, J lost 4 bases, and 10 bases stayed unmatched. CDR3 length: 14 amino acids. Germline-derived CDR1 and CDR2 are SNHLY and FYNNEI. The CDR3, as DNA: TGTGCCACCTCATCCGGGACAGATTACAATGAGCAGTTCTTC. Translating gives CATSSGTDYNEQFF.

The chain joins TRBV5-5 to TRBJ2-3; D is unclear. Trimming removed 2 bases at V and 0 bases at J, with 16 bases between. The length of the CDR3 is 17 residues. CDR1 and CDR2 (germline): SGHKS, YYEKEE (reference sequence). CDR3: CASSFYPDKGSTDTQYF. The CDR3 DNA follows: TGTGCCAGCAGCTTCTATCCCGACAAGGGAAGCACAGATACGCAGTATTTT.

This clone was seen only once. CDR3 in amino acids: CASSFFALGGDEKLFF. In DNA, the CDR3 is TGTGCCAGCAGCTTTTTCGCGCTAGGAGGGGACGAAAAACTGTTTTTT. V gene TRBV5-6 combines with J gene TRBJ1-4, with TRBD1 as a possible D gene (5 bases). V lost 2 bases to trimming and J lost 8 bases, with 19 bases between them. CDR3 length equals 16 residues. Germline V gene data show CDR1 as SGHDT and CDR2 as YYEEEE.

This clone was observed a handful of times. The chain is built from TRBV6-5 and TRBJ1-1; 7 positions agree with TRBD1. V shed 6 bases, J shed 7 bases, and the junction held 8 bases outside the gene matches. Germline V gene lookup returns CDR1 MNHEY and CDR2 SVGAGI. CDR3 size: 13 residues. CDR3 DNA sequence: TGTGCCAGCAGACAGACAGGGTCCGATGAAGCTTTCTTT. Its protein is CASRQTGSDEAFF.

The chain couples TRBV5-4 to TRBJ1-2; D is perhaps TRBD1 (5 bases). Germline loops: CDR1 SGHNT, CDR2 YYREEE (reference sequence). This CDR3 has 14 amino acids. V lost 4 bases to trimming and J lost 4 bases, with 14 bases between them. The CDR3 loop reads CASSIGTDLYGYTF. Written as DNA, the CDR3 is TGTGCCAGCAGCATCGGGACCGACCTCTATGGCTACACCTTC.

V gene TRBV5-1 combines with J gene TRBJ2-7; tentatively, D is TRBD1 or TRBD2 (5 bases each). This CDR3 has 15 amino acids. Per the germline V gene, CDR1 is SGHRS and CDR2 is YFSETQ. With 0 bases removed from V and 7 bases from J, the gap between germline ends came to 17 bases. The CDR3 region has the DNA TGCGCCAGCAGCTTGGGGTCCGGGGCCTACGGTGAGCAGTACTTC. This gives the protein CASSLGSGAYGEQYF.

Here the CDR3 DNA reads TGTGCCAGCAGCTTACAGGGCCATGGCTACACCTTC. This gives the protein CASSLQGHGYTF. The J gene is TRBJ1-2, the V gene TRBV13; D is perhaps TRBD1 (5 bases). The CDR3 totals 12 residues. Looked up from germline, CDR1 is PRHDT and CDR2 is FYEKMQ (reference sequence). Trimming took 2 bases from V and 6 from J, leaving 7 bases between them.

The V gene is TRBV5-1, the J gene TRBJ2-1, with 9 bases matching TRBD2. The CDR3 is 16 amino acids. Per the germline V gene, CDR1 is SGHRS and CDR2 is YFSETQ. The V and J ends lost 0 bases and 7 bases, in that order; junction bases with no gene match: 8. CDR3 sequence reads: CASSLVGLAGRNEQFF. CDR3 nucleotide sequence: TGCGCCAGCAGCTTGGTAGGGCTAGCGGGGAGAAATGAGCAGTTCTTC.

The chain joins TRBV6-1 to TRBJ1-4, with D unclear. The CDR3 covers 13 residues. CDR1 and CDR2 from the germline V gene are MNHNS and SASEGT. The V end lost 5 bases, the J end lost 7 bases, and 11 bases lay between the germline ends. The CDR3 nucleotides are TGTGCCAGCAGTCTACAAATTTTTGAAAAACTGTTTTTT. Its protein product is CASSLQIFEKLFF.

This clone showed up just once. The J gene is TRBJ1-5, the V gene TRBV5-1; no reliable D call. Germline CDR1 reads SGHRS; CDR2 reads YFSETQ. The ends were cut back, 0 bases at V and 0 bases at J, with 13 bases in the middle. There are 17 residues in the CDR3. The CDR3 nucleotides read TGCGCCAGCAGCTTGGAAAGGGTGGCAGGTAGCAATCAGCCCCAGCATTTT. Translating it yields CASSLERVAGSNQPQHF.

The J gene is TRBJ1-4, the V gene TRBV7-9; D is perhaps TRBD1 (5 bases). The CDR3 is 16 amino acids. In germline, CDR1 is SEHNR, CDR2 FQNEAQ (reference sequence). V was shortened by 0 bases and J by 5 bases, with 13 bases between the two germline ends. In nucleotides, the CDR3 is TGTGCCAGCAGCTTAGCGCTCACTTCAGGGAATGAAAAACTGTTTTTT. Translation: CASSLALTSGNEKLFF.